Given below is one T cell receptor (beta chain) in context. This clonotype was counted at least ten times. Its antigen is currently not known. Base-call qualities are not available, and no considerably larger clone is one nucleotide away. According to the germline V gene, CDR1 reads MNHEY and CDR2 reads SVGAGI. The CDR3, cysteine through phenylalanine, is 13 amino acids long. Only CDR3 DNA remains: 39 bases, in frame from the first base. Ends trimmed: V by 7 bases, J by 10 bases; bases unmatched to a gene: 4. Library preparation attached unique molecular identifiers to individual cDNA molecules for quantitative, reproducible TCR counting. From each blood RNA sample, both TCR alpha and TCR beta chains were sequenced. Per the authors' processing: A median of around 96,000 TCRs per sample was observed, with a range of about 23,224 to 690,600. V, J and CDR3 annotation of the TCR reads was performed with the Decombinator software suite. Every sample was subsampled to the same number of TCRs (28,000) for the PS versus PT1 abundance plots. TCRs were defined as expanded if absent before sensitization and observed at least eight times at the 2-week time point. TCRdb handled the public reads itself, with Q25 trimming in fastp and clone calling in MiXCR, and kept productive beta chains. Rows with a matching CDR3 protein are joined into one entry that keeps the most common DNA and genes. What appears here as the V and J calls and clone size reflects TCRdb's work, not the paper's. The sample table contains 95,000 to 150,000 distinct CDR3 sequences; only one count was recorded for 6.5% to 10% of them. The biggest ten clones account for around 1.4% of the sample.

This sample is drawn from a study of human T cells and chemical hapten exposure (dated by TCRdb to about 2021). Background on the whole study: The libraries were sequenced as a pool, and the TCR yield per sample differed mostly because of small variations in library volumes within the pool. This study followed changes in the peripheral blood TCR repertoire in vivo during primary and secondary sensitization of alopecia patients to the hapten diphenylcyclopropenone (DPC). The research as a whole found: DPC sensitization did not change the number of TCRs with a frequency above 1 in 1000, and there was no evidence of changes in global repertoire structure. Repeated subsampling changed both the strength of the expansion versus patch-test correlation and the threshold at which the correlation became significant.

Unfractionated whole blood was collected in Tempus Blood RNA tubes, and total RNA was extracted from that blood. Four or five healthy volunteers acted as controls for TCR sequencing and had blood drawn at day 0, 2 weeks and 6 weeks. This sequence was found in a human donor in good health. Some clones in this sample may be carry-over from other donors' samples. Donor details come from another sample of the same person, matched by shared clones. Here the chain combines TRBV6-5 and TRBJ2-1; 13 bases in between match TRBD2. The sequencing sample was made of whole blood. The CDR3 protein sequence reads: CASISGLAGEQFF. The bases are TGTGCCAGCATCTCGGGACTAGCGGGAGAGCAGTTCTTC.